Sequencing of this TCR beta chain was carried out in a study of blood T cell repertoires in COVID-19. Cohort assignment relied on participant-reported clinical history. Two negative PCRs, clearance, or symptom resolution were required of recovered Cohort 3 donors. Source study methods: Reference gene primer amplification in the assay estimated nucleated cell counts. The table came from immunoSEQ multiplex PCR; TCRdb's copy has only in-frame clones and leaves some out. Clonal size and the V and J genes are those of that table, whereas D and trimming came from the DNA. Among around 200,000 clones, 75% to 90% were seen once, and the ten largest hold roughly 6.2%. Trimming cost V 1 base and J 3 bases, with 12 bases left between them. CDR3 length: 15 residues. The V gene's germline CDR1 is KGHSH and CDR2 LQKENI.

The receptor comes from a man aged 35 to 55 who had recovered from COVID-19. This chain joins TRBV18 and TRBJ1-2; TRBD1 might be the D (6 bases). The sequencing sample was made of PBMCs or T cells enriched from blood (not recorded which). The CDR3 coding sequence is TGTGCCAGCTCACCACGGGGGGGGCAGGACTATGGCTACACCTTC. Translated: CASSPRGGQDYGYTF. The full variable domain, with the rest looked up from reference TRBV18 and TRBJ1-2, is NAGVMQNPRHLVRRRGQEARLRCSPMKGHSHVYWYRQLPEEGLKFMVYLQKENIIDESGMPKERFSAEFPKEGPSILRIQQVVRGDSAAYFCASSPRGGQDYGYTFGSGTRLTVV.